Shown below are 24 T cell receptor beta chains from a single sample sequenced in a study of cytomegalovirus exposure and HLA in healthy donors. Vbeta (60) and Jbeta (13) primers were used in the PCR. Clones were read by immunoSEQ multiplex PCR, and TCRdb kept only the in-frame ones, dropping some. Among 130,000 to 150,000 clones listed, around 67% were seen once. Sequencing was performed on PBMCs. The receptors were gathered from a man between 18 and 29 years old in good health and CMV-seropositive.

The sample holds one count of this clone. The chain combines TRBV19 with TRBJ2-4, with 8 nucleotides matching TRBD1. Germline V CDR1 and CDR2: LNHDA, SQIVND (reference sequence). V lost 3 bases to trimming and J lost 1 base; unmatched junction nucleotides: 14. This CDR3 comprises 19 residues. For the CDR3, the DNA is TGTGCCAGTAGTATCCGCCCCAGGGGGCGCTGGGTGGCCAAAAACATTCAGTACTTC. It translates to CASSIRPRGRWVAKNIQYF.

This clone was seen a single time. The V gene is TRBV5-6, the J gene TRBJ1-1, with TRBD1 as a possible D gene (5 bases). The CDR3 consists of 15 residues. Germline CDR1 SGHDT, CDR2 YYEEEE. V lost 0 bases and J lost 1, with 10 bases in between. CDR3 sequence reads: CASSLGGGTNTEAFF. Written as DNA, the CDR3 is TGTGCCAGCAGCTTGGGTGGGGGGACGAACACTGAAGCTTTCTTT.

This clone has just a few counts. This chain links TRBV18 with TRBJ2-7; 10 nucleotides line up with TRBD1. This CDR3 has 17 amino acids. Germline loops: CDR1 KGHSH, CDR2 LQKENI. Unmatched junction bases numbered 10, after V lost 1 base and J lost 4 bases. The DNA of the CDR3 is TGTGCCAGCTCACCACGAGCTCCGGGACAGGGGTTTTACGAGCAGTACTTC. It codes for CASSPRAPGQGFYEQYF.

This chain connects TRBV5-4 to TRBJ2-3; D is possibly TRBD2 (6 bases). With 6 bases removed from V and 6 bases from J, the gap between germline ends came to 17 bases. The CDR3 extends over 14 amino acids. Germline V lookup: CDR1 SGHNT, CDR2 YYREEE (reference sequence). The CDR3 is CASIPAGSPDTQYF. The CDR3 coding sequence is TGTGCCAGCATTCCTGCCGGGAGCCCGGATACGCAGTATTTT.

The rearrangement uses TRBV6-8 and TRBJ2-7; 7 bases agree with TRBD2. J gave up 5 bases and V 2 bases, and 6 bases lay outside the gene matches. The CDR3 covers 14 residues. Germline lookup yields CDR1 MNHGY and CDR2 SAAAGT. The chain's CDR3 is CASSYGGDFDEQYF. The CDR3 DNA sequence: TGTGCCAGCAGTTACGGGGGGGACTTCGACGAGCAGTACTTC.

The V and J genes are TRBV6-5 and TRBJ2-7, with 10 bases matching TRBD1. Germline V CDR1 and CDR2: MNHEY, SVGAGI. The CDR3 is made up of 15 amino acids. V trimming: 6 bases; J trimming: 6 bases; junction bases outside the gene matches: 11. CDR3 DNA sequence: TGTGCCAGCAGAACCAGGACAGGGGGTTCCCGCGAGCAGTACTTC. Translating it yields CASRTRTGGSREQYF.

The chain recombines TRBV2 with TRBJ2-3, with TRBD2 matching 8 bases. Germline-derived CDR1 and CDR2 are SNHLY and FYNNEI. The CDR3 is made up of 15 amino acids. With 3 bases clipped from V and 5 bases from J, the junction kept 7 bases outside the gene matches. The CDR3: CASSETAGELDTQYF. DNA for the CDR3: TGTGCCAGCAGTGAGACAGCGGGGGAGCTAGATACGCAGTATTTT.

The V gene is TRBV5-1, the J gene TRBJ2-4; a possible D gene is TRBD1 (6 bases). This CDR3 is 18 amino acids long. Germline V gives CDR1 SGHRS, CDR2 YFSETQ. V lost 0 bases and J 0 bases, leaving 16 bases between the germline ends. The chain's CDR3 is CASSLGRTDHLAKNIQYF. CDR3 nucleotide sequence: TGCGCCAGCAGCTTGGGGAGGACAGACCATCTAGCCAAAAACATTCAGTACTTC.

The V and J genes are TRBV11-3 and TRBJ2-5, with a weak D call TRBD1 (5 bases). The CDR3 has 14 residues. Germline CDR1 and CDR2: SGHNT and YENEEA. Between the trimmed V and J ends, which lost 5 bases and 5 bases, there was a span of 15 bases. The chain's CDR3 is CASSQAGLRETQYF. The CDR3 DNA follows: TGTGCCAGCAGCCAGGCAGGGCTCAGGGAGACCCAGTACTTC.

This clone has a single count. This chain connects TRBV28 to TRBJ2-1; no reliable D call. The CDR3 is made up of 15 amino acids. V was clipped by 4 bases and J by 7 bases, with 17 bases between them. Germline-derived CDR1 and CDR2 are MDHEN and SYDVKM. The CDR3 DNA is TGTGCCAGCAGTTCAATCCGTCGGGTCGGGAATGAGCAGTTCTTC. This codes for CASSSIRRVGNEQFF. Based on the CDR3 plus reference TRBV28 and TRBJ2-1, the full variable domain is DVKVTQSSRYLVKRTGEKVFLECVQDMDHENMFWYRQDPGLGLRLIYFSYDVKMKEKGDIPEGYSVSREKKERFSLILESASTNQTSMYLCASSSIRRVGNEQFFGPGTRLTVL.

The chain joins TRBV13 to TRBJ2-7, with D perhaps matching TRBD1 (6 bases). Per germline, CDR1 PRHDT and CDR2 FYEKMQ (reference sequence). Deletions cut 6 bases from V and 3 bases from J, with 18 bases between. The CDR3 is 15 residues long. The CDR3 region is CASSSRQDINYEQYF. The DNA of the CDR3 is TGTGCCAGCAGTTCGCGACAGGACATTAACTACGAGCAGTACTTC.

This clone occurred once. The chain combines TRBV29-1 with TRBJ1-1, with D perhaps TRBD1 (5 bases). Trimming removed 1 base from V and 4 bases from J, with 19 bases in between. In germline, CDR1 is SQVTM, CDR2 ANQGSEA. CDR3 length: 16 residues. CDR3 in amino acids: CSVEGGVSARSTEAFF. The CDR3 nucleotides are TGCAGCGTTGAAGGGGGGGTATCGGCCCGAAGCACTGAAGCTTTCTTT.

The V and J genes are TRBV5-5 and TRBJ1-3, with 8 bases that match TRBD1. CDR1 is SGHKS, CDR2 YYEKEE, per germline (reference sequence). The J segment lost 1 base and the V segment lost 1 base, leaving 4 bases of the junction unmatched. This CDR3 contains 16 residues. The CDR3 DNA follows: TGTGCCAGCAGCTTGCTGGGACAGGCGTCTGGAAACACCATATATTTT. It is translated as CASSLLGQASGNTIYF.

This clone was found a few times. The rearrangement joins TRBV7-9 to TRBJ2-1, with 10 bases aligning to TRBD2. Germline CDR1 is SEHNR and CDR2 is FQNEAQ (reference sequence). The CDR3 has 16 residues. Unmatched junction bases numbered 10, after V lost 5 bases and J lost 6 bases. DNA of the CDR3: TGTGCCAGCAGCCCCCCGACTAGCGGGTATTCCAATGAGCAGTTCTTC. Its translation: CASSPPTSGYSNEQFF.

V and J are TRBV11-3 and TRBJ2-1; 15 bases agree with TRBD2. Unmatched junction bases numbered 6, after V lost 5 bases and J lost 10 bases. CDR3 size: 15 residues. CDR1 and CDR2 from the germline V gene are SGHNT and YENEEA. The CDR3 DNA sequence: TGTGCCAGCAGCCTCGGACTAGCGGGGGGGCCAGAGCAGTTCTTC. Translation gives CASSLGLAGGPEQFF.

This clone has only a few counts. The gene calls are TRBV4-3 and TRBJ2-1; 7 positions match TRBD2. The germline V gene encodes CDR1 LGHNA and CDR2 YSLEER. The CDR3 consists of 15 residues. Unmatched junction bases numbered 6, after V lost 1 base and J lost 6 bases. This chain's CDR3 is CASSQGTSLGNEQFF. Here the CDR3 DNA reads TGCGCCAGCAGCCAAGGGACTAGTCTCGGCAATGAGCAGTTCTTC.

This clone was observed a few times. V gene TRBV5-4 combines with J gene TRBJ1-5, with no clear D. V dropped 0 bases and J dropped 5 bases, with 6 bases sitting between them. There are 13 residues in the CDR3. CDR1 and CDR2 (germline): SGHNT, YYREEE (reference sequence). The CDR3 is CASSLDGDQPQHF. The DNA for the CDR3 is TGTGCCAGCAGCTTGGACGGGGATCAGCCCCAGCATTTT.

The chain carries TRBV6-5 and TRBJ2-7; TRBD2 is a possible D gene (6 bases). The V gene's germline CDR1 is MNHEY and CDR2 SVGAGI. This CDR3 is built from 14 residues. The V gene lost 2 bases and the J gene lost 2 bases, with 10 bases spanning the gap. CDR3 region: CASSYIREAYEQYF. The CDR3 DNA reads TGTGCCAGCAGTTACATCAGGGAGGCCTACGAGCAGTACTTC.

The chain carries TRBV19 and TRBJ1-6; D possibly corresponds to TRBD1 (6 bases). From germline, CDR1 is LNHDA and CDR2 SQIVND (reference sequence). V lost 5 bases, J lost 9 bases, and 14 bases lay in between. This CDR3 has 14 amino acids. CDR3 amino acids: CASSSQGYGSPLHF. CDR3 DNA: TGTGCCAGTAGTTCACAGGGTTATGGTTCACCCCTCCACTTT.

The V call is TRBV6-1, the J call TRBJ2-5, with 7 bases that match TRBD1. Germline V lookup: CDR1 MNHNS, CDR2 SASEGT. With V trimmed by 3 bases and J by 2 bases, 15 bases remained unmatched. The CDR3 runs to 18 residues. CDR3 residues: CASSEHYILTGIQETQYF. Here the CDR3 DNA reads TGTGCCAGCAGTGAGCATTATATCCTGACAGGGATACAAGAGACCCAGTACTTC.

J is TRBJ2-1 and V is TRBV2, with TRBD2 identical over 11 bases. The CDR3 length is 13 residues. Germline CDR1 and CDR2: SNHLY and FYNNEI. With V trimmed by 6 bases and J by 6 bases, 1 base remained unmatched. The CDR3 is CASRTSGSNEQFF. In DNA, the CDR3 is TGTGCCAGCAGAACTAGCGGGAGCAATGAGCAGTTCTTC.

This clone is a singleton in its sample. This chain links TRBV7-3 with TRBJ2-7, with 9 bases identical to TRBD2. With V trimmed by 2 bases and J by 6 bases, 5 bases remained unmatched. The germline gives CDR1 SGHTA, CDR2 FQGTGA. The CDR3 length is 14 residues. Here the CDR3 reads CASSLSSGIGEQYF. CDR3 DNA sequence: TGTGCCAGCAGCTTATCTAGCGGGATAGGCGAGCAGTACTTC.

The chain's CDR3 is CASSGLAGEIGANVLTF. For the CDR3, the DNA is TGCGCCAGCAGCGGACTAGCGGGAGAAATTGGGGCCAACGTCCTGACTTTC. V and J are TRBV10-2 and TRBJ2-6, with 13 bases identical to TRBD2. The CDR3 is 17 residues long. The V gene end was trimmed by 6 bases and the J gene end by 3 bases; junction bases not matched to a gene: 5. Germline-derived CDR1 and CDR2 are WSHSY and SAAADI.

CDR3 DNA: TGTGCCAGCACGACAGGGACTAATGAAAAACTGTTTTTT. Translated: CASTTGTNEKLFF. The chain carries TRBV6-4 and TRBJ1-4; 7 nucleotides agree with TRBD1. The germline V gene encodes CDR1 MRHNA and CDR2 SNTAGT. This CDR3 spans 13 amino acids. Trimming removed 7 bases from V and 2 bases from J; junction bases left unmatched: 1.